A single sample is the source of the 3 T cell receptor beta chains below, sequenced in a study of cytomegalovirus exposure and HLA in healthy donors. PCR used 60 Vbeta primers and 13 Jbeta primers. Only in-frame clones appear in the TCRdb table, and some are missing; sequencing was by immunoSEQ multiplex PCR. The sample gives over 150,000 clones, about four fifths of which show up once; 1% is in the top ten. Material for sequencing was PBMCs. The receptor set was obtained from a woman aged 50 to 65 in good health and CMV-seropositive.

This sequence joins TRBV23-1 and TRBJ1-5; 9 nucleotides align to TRBD1. TRBV23-1 has ORF status, its function being uncertain. V trimming: 11 bases; J trimming: 4 bases; junction bases outside the gene matches: 6. The CDR3 covers 13 residues. In nucleotides, the CDR3 is TGCGCCCGTAGAGGGACAGGGAATCAGCCCCAGCATTTT. It codes for CARRGTGNQPQHF.

The chain uses TRBV15 and TRBJ2-3; the D is unclear. CDR3 size: 12 residues. Looked up from germline, CDR1 is LNHNV and CDR2 is YYDKDF (reference sequence). V gave up 9 bases and J gave up 6 bases, with 13 bases separating them. DNA for the CDR3: TGTGCCACTGGTAATAGCCCGGATACGCAGTATTTT. This sequence encodes CATGNSPDTQYF.

In its sample, this clone was seen once. This rearrangement joins TRBV27 to TRBJ1-5; D perhaps matches TRBD1 (6 bases). V lost 2 bases and J 4 bases, leaving 9 bases between the germline ends. The CDR3 length is 14 residues. Germline CDR1 is MNHEY and CDR2 is SMNVEV (reference sequence). This CDR3 reads CASSLRGKNQPQHF. The CDR3 DNA is TGTGCCAGCAGTTTAAGGGGGAAAAATCAGCCCCAGCATTTT.